This record covers a single TCR beta chain. Per the authors' pipeline: Using reference gene primer amplification, nucleated cell counts were estimated. The protocol was immunoSEQ multiplex PCR, while the TCRdb copy is restricted to in-frame clones and leaves out a portion. V and J calls and clone size are as listed in that table; D and trimming were resolved from the DNA. The repertoire holds over 200,000 clones, with about 89% as singletons. This specimen comes from a study of blood T cell repertoires in COVID-19. Study summary: Nucleic acid was either cDNA or gDNA, and it came from T cells, B-cell-depleted T cells, or PBMCs.

The V gene's germline CDR1 is MNHEY and CDR2 SVGEGT. V lost 0 bases, J lost 3 bases, and 10 bases stayed unmatched. The CDR3 has 18 amino acids. Clinical history as reported by participants underpinned cohort assignment. Recovery meant two consecutive negative NP/OP PCR tests, professional clearance, or resolved symptoms. The V gene is TRBV6-2 or TRBV6-3, the J gene TRBJ2-7, with 11 bases identical to TRBD2. The TCR was taken from a man between 40 and 49 years old who had recovered from COVID-19. The sequenced sample consisted of PBMCs or T cells enriched from blood (not recorded which). The CDR3 bases are TGTGCCAGCAGTTACTCTCGGCTAGCGGGAGGCTCTGTCTACGAGCAGTACTTC. This codes for CASSYSRLAGGSVYEQYF.